One sample yielded the 19 T cell receptor beta chains listed below, sequenced in a study of beta chain features in type 1 diabetes. What was sequenced were expressed TCRB transcripts, since all of the isolated RNA had been reverse transcribed. Only in-frame clones appear in the TCRdb table, and some are missing; sequencing was by immunoSEQ multiplex PCR. The sample includes a few hundred thousand clones, 9.5% to 13% of them seen just once. Antigens for these TCRs are unknown. The study, taken as a whole, reports: TCRB CDR3 length was moderately but significantly reduced in all four CD4+ subsets of Type 1 diabetes patients.

The sample taken for sequencing was naive CD4+ T cells from blood. These receptors came from a man between 25 and 39 years old with type 1 diabetes.

There are a few counts of this clone. V and J are TRBV5-4 and TRBJ1-6; 10 bases map to TRBD1. Germline V gene lookup returns CDR1 SGHNT and CDR2 YYREEE (reference sequence). J was trimmed by 5 bases and V by 4 bases; bases with no gene match: 3. The CDR3 totals 15 residues. The CDR3, as DNA: TGTGCCAGCAGCGGGGGACAGGGGCATAATTCACCCCTCCACTTT. The encoded protein is CASSGGQGHNSPLHF.

This chain joins TRBV11-2 and TRBJ2-3, with a tentative D call TRBD2 (5 bases). Trimming stripped 2 bases from V and 6 bases from J, with 18 bases between. Germline V gene lookup returns CDR1 SGHAT and CDR2 FQNNGV. The CDR3 spans 16 residues. Here the CDR3 DNA reads TGTGCCAGCAGCTTATACTCGGGGTCGGGGTCGGATACGCAGTATTTT. Protein product: CASSLYSGSGSDTQYF.

The rearrangement joins TRBV4-1 to TRBJ2-3; 10 bases agree with TRBD2. V was clipped by 5 bases and J by 1 base; unmatched bases: 3. This CDR3 region has 15 residues. In germline, CDR1 is MGHRA, CDR2 YSYEKL. The CDR3 coding sequence is TGCGCCAGCAGCTCGCTAGCGGGGGGCACAGATACGCAGTATTTT. Its protein product is CASSSLAGGTDTQYF.

The chain has TRBV30 and TRBJ2-3; 10 bases match TRBD2. Per germline, CDR1 GTSNPN and CDR2 SVGIG (reference sequence). J was trimmed by 2 bases and V by 1 base; bases with no gene match: 6. The CDR3 extends over 16 amino acids. CDR3 coding DNA: TGTGCCTGGAGTGCTGGGACTAGCGCGTTCACAGATACGCAGTATTTT. This codes for CAWSAGTSAFTDTQYF.

This clone was observed a few times. This chain uses TRBV11-2 with TRBJ2-1, with 10 bases lining up with TRBD2. CDR3 length: 16 residues. V shed 5 bases, J shed 7 bases, and the junction held 11 bases outside the gene matches. In germline, CDR1 is SGHAT, CDR2 FQNNGV. In nucleotides, the CDR3 is TGTGCCAGCAGCCGCTGGGGGAGCGGGGGGGCAAATGAGCAGTTCTTC. Translation: CASSRWGSGGANEQFF. Combining the CDR3 with reference TRBV11-2 and TRBJ2-1 gives the whole variable domain EAGVAQSPRYKIIEKRQSVAFWCNPISGHATLYWYQQILGQGPKLLIQFQNNGVVDDSQLPKDRFSAERLKGVDSTLKIQPAKLEDSAVYLCASSRWGSGGANEQFFGPGTRLTVL.

This clone was observed a few times. The rearrangement joins TRBV7-9 to TRBJ1-2; TRBD1 matches at 10 bases. The CDR3 spans 19 residues. Germline assignment: CDR1 SEHNR and CDR2 FQNEAQ (reference sequence). V shed 2 bases, J shed 0 bases, and the junction held 12 bases outside the gene matches. CDR3: CASSLPVPGQGPANYGYTF. The CDR3 DNA is TGTGCCAGCAGCTTACCAGTCCCGGGACAGGGGCCGGCTAACTATGGCTACACCTTC.

This clone has a handful of counts. CDR3 amino acids: CASSGGGPGAQYF. The CDR3 nucleotides are TGTGCCAGCAGCGGAGGGGGCCCTGGGGCCCAGTACTTC. V usage is TRBV2 and J usage is TRBJ2-5; maybe TRBD1 (7 bases). This CDR3 contains 13 residues. Germline values: CDR1 SNHLY, CDR2 FYNNEI. V gave up 6 bases and J gave up 9 bases, with 17 bases separating them.

This clone has a handful of counts. The chain couples TRBV21-1 to TRBJ2-6; the table gives TRBD2 as D, unverified against the DNA. TRBV21-1 is a known pseudogene. The CDR3 contains 16 residues. For the CDR3, the DNA is TGTGCCAGCAGCAAAGGGCGGCACTCTGGGGCCAACGTCCTGACTTTC. Encoded protein: CASSKGRHSGANVLTF.

The CDR3: CASHTGGGYTF. The CDR3 nucleotides are TGTGCCAGCCACACAGGGGGCGGCTACACCTTC. The chain couples TRBV2 to TRBJ1-2; 9 bases line up with TRBD1. J was trimmed by 8 bases and V by 8 bases; bases with no gene match: 3. The CDR3 sequence is 11 residues long. Germline values: CDR1 SNHLY, CDR2 FYNNEI.

This chain links TRBV7-2 with TRBJ2-3; D gene uncertain. The length of the CDR3 is 11 residues. From germline, CDR1 is SGHTA and CDR2 FQGNSA. Trimming stripped 9 bases from V and 6 bases from J, with 10 bases between. The DNA of the CDR3 is TGTGCCAGTGCCTCGGGTGATACGCAGTATTTT. This gives the protein CASASGDTQYF.

A few counts support this clone. The rearrangement uses TRBV11-2 and TRBJ2-7; TRBD2 matches 10 bases. Germline V gene data show CDR1 as SGHAT and CDR2 as FQNNGV. This CDR3 has 15 residues. V lost 2 bases and J lost 2; bases outside the gene matches: 3. Here the CDR3 reads CASSLRGLAAYEQYF. The CDR3 DNA sequence: TGTGCCAGCAGCTTACGCGGACTAGCGGCCTACGAGCAGTACTTC.

This clone was counted a few times. The rearrangement joins TRBV7-2 to TRBJ2-4; D unclear. This CDR3 has 12 residues. Germline values: CDR1 SGHTA, CDR2 FQGNSA. Trimming pared 2 bases from V and 12 bases from J, leaving 11 bases between. This CDR3 is CASSLSGLNQYF. The CDR3 nucleotides are TGTGCCAGCAGCTTATCCGGGTTAAATCAGTACTTC. Supplemented by reference TRBV7-2 and TRBJ2-4, the full variable domain reads GAGVSQSPSNKVTEKGKDVELRCDPISGHTALYWYRQSLGQGLEFLIYFQGNSAPDKSGLPSDRFSAERTGGSVSTLTIQRTQQEDSAVYLCASSLSGLNQYFGAGTRLSVL.

This clone was counted only a few times. The rearrangement uses TRBV5-1 and TRBJ2-4, with 7 bases identical to TRBD1. Germline V CDR1 and CDR2: SGHRS, YFSETQ. CDR3 length: 14 amino acids. V trimming: 4 bases; J trimming: 2 bases; junction bases outside the gene matches: 3. The CDR3 bases are TGCGCCAGCAGCGCGACAGGGACCAAAAACATTCAGTACTTC. This translates into CASSATGTKNIQYF.

The V call is TRBV7-9, the J call TRBJ2-7; unclear D gene. V was clipped by 4 bases and J by 3 bases, with 10 bases between them. The germline gives CDR1 SEHNR, CDR2 FQNEAQ (reference sequence). CDR3 length: 13 amino acids. CDR3 coding DNA: TGTGCCAGCAGCTCACTTAGCCTCTACGAGCAGTACTTC. Its translation: CASSSLSLYEQYF.

This rearrangement joins TRBV9 to TRBJ2-5; 11 bases line up with TRBD1. Trimming cost V 4 bases and J 3 bases; bases outside gene matches: 2. The CDR3 spans 14 residues. The V gene's germline CDR1 is SGDLS and CDR2 YYNGEE. This CDR3 reads CASSLGQGEETQYF. The CDR3 nucleotides are TGTGCCAGCAGCTTGGGACAGGGGGAAGAGACCCAGTACTTC. Combining the CDR3 with reference TRBV9 and TRBJ2-5 gives the whole variable domain DSGVTQTPKHLITATGQRVTLRCSPRSGDLSVYWYQQSLDQGLQFLIQYYNGEERAKGNILERFSAQQFPDLHSELNLSSLELGDSALYFCASSLGQGEETQYFGPGTRLLVL.

V gene TRBV9 combines with J gene TRBJ2-3; 7 bases line up with TRBD1. V was clipped by 0 bases and J by 6 bases; unmatched bases: 7. Germline assignment: CDR1 SGDLS and CDR2 YYNGEE. The CDR3 runs to 15 residues. CDR3 in DNA: TGTGCCAGCAGCGTAGTATCAGGGGGTGGGGATACGCAGTATTTT. It yields the protein CASSVVSGGGDTQYF.

The V and J genes are TRBV29-1 and TRBJ1-1, with D hard to call. This CDR3 comprises 14 residues. Germline loops: CDR1 SQVTM, CDR2 ANQGSEA. The V end lost 2 bases, the J end lost 0 bases, and 10 bases lay between the germline ends. In DNA form, the CDR3 reads TGCAGCGTTGAATGGAGGTTCATGAACACTGAAGCTTTCTTT. This codes for CSVEWRFMNTEAFF.

The gene calls are TRBV6-1 and TRBJ1-1, with TRBD1 as a possible D gene (5 bases). The germline gives CDR1 MNHNS, CDR2 SASEGT. The CDR3 consists of 14 residues. V was shortened by 7 bases and J by 3 bases, with 15 bases between the two germline ends. The CDR3 loop reads CASIPTWGDTEAFF. The CDR3 DNA reads TGTGCCAGCATCCCGACGTGGGGGGACACTGAAGCTTTCTTT.

The chain employs TRBV10-3 and TRBJ2-3, with TRBD2 matching over 7 bases. V dropped 4 bases and J dropped 5; count of bases not matched to a gene: 6. The germline gives CDR1 ENHRY, CDR2 SYGVKD. The length of the CDR3 is 14 residues. CDR3 loop: CAISVDPGGDTQYF. CDR3 coding DNA: TGTGCCATCAGTGTGGACCCGGGGGGAGATACGCAGTATTTT.